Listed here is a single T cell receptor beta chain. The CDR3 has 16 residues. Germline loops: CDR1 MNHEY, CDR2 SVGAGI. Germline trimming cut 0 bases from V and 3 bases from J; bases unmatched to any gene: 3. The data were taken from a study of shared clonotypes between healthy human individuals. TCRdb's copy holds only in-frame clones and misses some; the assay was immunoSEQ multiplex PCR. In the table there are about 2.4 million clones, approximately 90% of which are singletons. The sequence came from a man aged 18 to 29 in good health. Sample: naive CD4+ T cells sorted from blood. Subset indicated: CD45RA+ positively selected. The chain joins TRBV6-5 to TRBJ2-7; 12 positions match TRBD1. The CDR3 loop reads CASSYSGTGGFYEQYF. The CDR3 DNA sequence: TGTGCCAGCAGTTACTCGGGGACAGGGGGCTTCTACGAGCAGTACTTC.